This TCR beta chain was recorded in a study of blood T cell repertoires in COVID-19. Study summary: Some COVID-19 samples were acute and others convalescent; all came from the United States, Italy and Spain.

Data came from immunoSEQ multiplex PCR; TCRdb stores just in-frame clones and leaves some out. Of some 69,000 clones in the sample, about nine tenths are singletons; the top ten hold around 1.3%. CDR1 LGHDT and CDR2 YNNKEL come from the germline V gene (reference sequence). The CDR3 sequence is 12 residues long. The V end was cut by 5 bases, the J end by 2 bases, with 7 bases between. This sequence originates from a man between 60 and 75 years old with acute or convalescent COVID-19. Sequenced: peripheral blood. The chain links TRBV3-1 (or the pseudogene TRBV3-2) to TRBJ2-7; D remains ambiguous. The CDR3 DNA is TGTGCCAGCAGCTCTAATACCTACGAGCAGTACTTC. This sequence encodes CASSSNTYEQYF.